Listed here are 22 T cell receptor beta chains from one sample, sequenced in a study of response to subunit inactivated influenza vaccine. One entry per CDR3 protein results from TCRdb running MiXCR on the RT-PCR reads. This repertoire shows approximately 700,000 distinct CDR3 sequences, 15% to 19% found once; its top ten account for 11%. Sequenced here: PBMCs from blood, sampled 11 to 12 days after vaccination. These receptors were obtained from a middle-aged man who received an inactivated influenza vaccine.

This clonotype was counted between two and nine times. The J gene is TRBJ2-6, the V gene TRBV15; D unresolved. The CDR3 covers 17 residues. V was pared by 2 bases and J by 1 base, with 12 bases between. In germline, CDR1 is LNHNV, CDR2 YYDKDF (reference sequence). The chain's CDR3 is CATSRSRTVSGANVLTF. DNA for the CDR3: TGTGCCACCAGCAGATCTCGGACGGTATCTGGGGCCAACGTCCTGACTTTC.

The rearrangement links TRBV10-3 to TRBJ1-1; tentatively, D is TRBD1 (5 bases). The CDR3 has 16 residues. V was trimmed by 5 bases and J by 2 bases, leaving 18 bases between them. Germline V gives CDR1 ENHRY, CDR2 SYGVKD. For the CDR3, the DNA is TGTGCCATCAGTTCCAGGGTTGAAGGATTTAACACTGAAGCTTTCTTT. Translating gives CAISSRVEGFNTEAFF.

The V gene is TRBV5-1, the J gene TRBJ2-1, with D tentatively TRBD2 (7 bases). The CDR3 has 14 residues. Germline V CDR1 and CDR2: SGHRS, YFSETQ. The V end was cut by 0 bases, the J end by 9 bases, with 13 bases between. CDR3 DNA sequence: TGCGCCAGCAGCTTGGCCAAGGGGGAGGGTGAGCAGTTCTTC. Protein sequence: CASSLAKGEGEQFF.

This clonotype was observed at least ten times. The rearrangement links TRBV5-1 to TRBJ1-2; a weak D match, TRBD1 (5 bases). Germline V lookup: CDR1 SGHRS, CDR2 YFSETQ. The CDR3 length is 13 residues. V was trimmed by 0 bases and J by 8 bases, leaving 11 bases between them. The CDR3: CASSLAVGDGYTF. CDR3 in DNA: TGCGCCAGCAGCTTGGCCGTCGGGGACGGCTACACCTTC.

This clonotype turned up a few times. The CDR3 spells CASSPTRASNEKLFF. CDR3 nucleotide sequence: TGTGCCAGCAGCCCAACGAGGGCAAGTAATGAAAAACTGTTTTTT. This chain uses TRBV7-8 with TRBJ1-4; D is unclear. The CDR3 loop spans 15 amino acids. The germline V gene has CDR1 SGHVS and CDR2 FQNEAQ. The germline V and J ends were trimmed by 5 bases and 4 bases, with 14 bases remaining between them.

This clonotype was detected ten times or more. CDR3 nucleotide sequence: TGTGCCAGCAGCTTAGGGGTTTATAGCAATCAGCCCCAGCATTTT. Protein: CASSLGVYSNQPQHF. V is TRBV7-2 and J is TRBJ1-5, with D unresolved. Germline V gene data show CDR1 as SGHTA and CDR2 as FQGNSA. Trimming shortened V by 1 base and J by 0 bases, and 7 bases separated the two germline ends. The CDR3 contains 15 residues.

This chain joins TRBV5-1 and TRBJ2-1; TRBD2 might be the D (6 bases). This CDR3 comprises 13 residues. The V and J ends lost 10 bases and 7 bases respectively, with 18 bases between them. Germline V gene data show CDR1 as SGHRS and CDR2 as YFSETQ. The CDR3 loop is CAVSPTGGNEQFF. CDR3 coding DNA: TGCGCCGTCTCACCAACCGGAGGGAATGAGCAGTTCTTC.

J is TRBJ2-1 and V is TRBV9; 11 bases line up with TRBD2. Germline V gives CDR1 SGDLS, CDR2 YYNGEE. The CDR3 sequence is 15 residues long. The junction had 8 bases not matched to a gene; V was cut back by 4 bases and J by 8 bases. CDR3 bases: TGTGCCAGCAGCCGGGGGGGTAGCGGGAGGGATGAGCAGTTCTTC. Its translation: CASSRGGSGRDEQFF.

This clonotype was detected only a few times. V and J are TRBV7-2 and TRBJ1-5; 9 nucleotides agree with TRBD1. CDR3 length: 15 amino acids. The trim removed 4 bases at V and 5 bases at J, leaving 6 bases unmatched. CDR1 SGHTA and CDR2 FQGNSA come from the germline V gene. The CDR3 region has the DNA TGTGCCAGCAGCTCTCGGACAGGGGATCATCAGCCCCAGCATTTT. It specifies CASSSRTGDHQPQHF.

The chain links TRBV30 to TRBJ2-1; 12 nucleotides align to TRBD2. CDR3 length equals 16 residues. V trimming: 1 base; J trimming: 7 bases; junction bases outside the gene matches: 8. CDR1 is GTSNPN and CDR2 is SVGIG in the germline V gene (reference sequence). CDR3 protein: CAWSALTSGGNNEQFF. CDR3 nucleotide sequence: TGTGCCTGGAGTGCCCTGACTAGCGGGGGTAATAATGAGCAGTTCTTC.

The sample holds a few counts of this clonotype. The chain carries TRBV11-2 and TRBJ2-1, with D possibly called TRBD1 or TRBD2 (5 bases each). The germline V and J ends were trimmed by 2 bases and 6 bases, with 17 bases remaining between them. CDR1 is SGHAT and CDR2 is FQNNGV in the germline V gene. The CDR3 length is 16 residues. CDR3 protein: CASSLQFGTLPNEQFF. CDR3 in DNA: TGTGCCAGCAGCTTACAGTTCGGGACCCTCCCCAATGAGCAGTTCTTC.

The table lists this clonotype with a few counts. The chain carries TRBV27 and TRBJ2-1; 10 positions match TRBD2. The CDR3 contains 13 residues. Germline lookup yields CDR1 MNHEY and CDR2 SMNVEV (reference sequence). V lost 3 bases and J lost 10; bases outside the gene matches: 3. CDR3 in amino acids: CASSLRAGGEQFF. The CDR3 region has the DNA TGTGCCAGCAGTTTGCGAGCGGGAGGGGAGCAGTTCTTC.

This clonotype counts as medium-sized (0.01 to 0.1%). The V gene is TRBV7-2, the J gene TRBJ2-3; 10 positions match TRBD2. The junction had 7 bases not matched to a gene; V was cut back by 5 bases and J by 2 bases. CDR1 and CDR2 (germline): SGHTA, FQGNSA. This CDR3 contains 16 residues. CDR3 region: CASSTPSGSFTDTQYF. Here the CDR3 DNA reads TGTGCCAGCAGCACGCCTAGCGGGAGCTTCACAGATACGCAGTATTTT. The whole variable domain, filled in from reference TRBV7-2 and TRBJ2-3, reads GAGVSQSPSNKVTEKGKDVELRCDPISGHTALYWYRQSLGQGLEFLIYFQGNSAPDKSGLPSDRFSAERTGGSVSTLTIQRTQQEDSAVYLCASSTPSGSFTDTQYFGPGTRLTVL.

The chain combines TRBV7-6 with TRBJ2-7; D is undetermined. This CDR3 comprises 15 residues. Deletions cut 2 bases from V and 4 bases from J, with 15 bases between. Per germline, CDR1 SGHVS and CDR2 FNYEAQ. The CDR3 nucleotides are TGTGCCAGCAGCTTAACCGAACAGCGTGGATACGAGCAGTACTTC. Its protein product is CASSLTEQRGYEQYF.

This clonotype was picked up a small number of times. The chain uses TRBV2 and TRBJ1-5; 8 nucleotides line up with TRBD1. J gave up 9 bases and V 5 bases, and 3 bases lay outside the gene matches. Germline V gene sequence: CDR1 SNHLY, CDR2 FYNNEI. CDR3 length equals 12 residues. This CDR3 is CASSQGATPQHF. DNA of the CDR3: TGTGCCAGCAGTCAGGGGGCGACGCCCCAGCATTTT.

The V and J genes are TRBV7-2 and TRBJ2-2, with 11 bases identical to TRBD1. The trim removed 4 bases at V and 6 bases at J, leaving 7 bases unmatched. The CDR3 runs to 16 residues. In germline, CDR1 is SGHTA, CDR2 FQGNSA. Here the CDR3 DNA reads TGTGCCAGCAGCTCTCAAGGGACAGGGGGATCCGGGGAGCTGTTTTTT. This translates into CASSSQGTGGSGELFF.

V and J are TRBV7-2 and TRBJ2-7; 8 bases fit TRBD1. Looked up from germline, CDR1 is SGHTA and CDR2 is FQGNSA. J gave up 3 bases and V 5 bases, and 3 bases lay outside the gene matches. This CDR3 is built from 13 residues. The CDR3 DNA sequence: TGTGCCAGCAGCAGGACAGGGTACTACGAGCAGTACTTC. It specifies CASSRTGYYEQYF.

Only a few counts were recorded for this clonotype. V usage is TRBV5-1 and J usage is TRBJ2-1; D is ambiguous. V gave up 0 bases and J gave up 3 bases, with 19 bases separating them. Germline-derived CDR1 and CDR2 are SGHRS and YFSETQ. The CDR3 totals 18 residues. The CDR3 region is CASSLASGRVGFYNEQFF. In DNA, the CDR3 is TGCGCCAGCAGCTTGGCCTCCGGAAGGGTCGGGTTCTACAATGAGCAGTTCTTC.

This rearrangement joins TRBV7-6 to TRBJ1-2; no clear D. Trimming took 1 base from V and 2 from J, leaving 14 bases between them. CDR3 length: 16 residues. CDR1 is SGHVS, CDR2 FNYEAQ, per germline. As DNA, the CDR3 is TGTGCCAGCAGCTTAGAGTACAGCATCGGAAACTATGGCTACACCTTC. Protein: CASSLEYSIGNYGYTF.

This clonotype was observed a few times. The CDR3 loop is CASSLLGYQGQGRDEQFF. The CDR3 DNA reads TGTGCCAGCAGTTTATTGGGGTACCAGGGACAGGGACGCGATGAGCAGTTCTTC. The rearrangement links TRBV28 to TRBJ2-1; TRBD1 agrees at 9 bases. Trimming removed 1 base from V and 8 bases from J; junction bases left unmatched: 15. There are 18 residues in the CDR3. CDR1 MDHEN and CDR2 SYDVKM come from the germline V gene.

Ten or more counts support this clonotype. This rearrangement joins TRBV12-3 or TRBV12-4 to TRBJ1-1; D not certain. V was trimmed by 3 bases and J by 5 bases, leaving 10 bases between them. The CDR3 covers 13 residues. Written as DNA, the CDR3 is TGTGCCAGCAGTTTTCTGGGAGGTACTGAAGCTTTCTTT. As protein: CASSFLGGTEAFF.

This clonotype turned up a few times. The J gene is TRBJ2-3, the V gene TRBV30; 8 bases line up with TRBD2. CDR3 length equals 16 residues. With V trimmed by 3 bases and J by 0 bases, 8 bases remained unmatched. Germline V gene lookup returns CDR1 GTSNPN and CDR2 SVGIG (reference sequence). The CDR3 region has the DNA TGTGCCTGGAGAGCGGGGGTGAGGACTAGCACAGATACGCAGTATTTT. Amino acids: CAWRAGVRTSTDTQYF.